The 27 T cell receptor beta chains listed next were all sequenced from one sample in a study of CD8 T cells in Susac syndrome (dated by TCRdb to 2018 to 2020). The library relied on the immunoSEQ multiplex PCR assay. RNA was extracted with the RNeasy kit and about 0.5 to 1 ug was reverse transcribed using random hexamers. TCRdb trimmed public reads at Q25 via fastp, called clones via MiXCR and kept in-frame beta chains. Rows merge per CDR3 protein into single entries with the most common DNA and genes. The sample contains fewer than 150,000 distinct CDR3 sequences, 90% to 95% of them found a single time. 0.27% of the sample rests with the top ten. Source material: CD8+ T cells from PBMCs. The receptors originated from a human donor in good health.

The gene calls are TRBV29-1 and TRBJ1-2, with D unclear. The V gene's germline CDR1 is SQVTM and CDR2 ANQGSEA. The CDR3 is 11 amino acids. Trimming left V 4 bases short and J 4 bases short, with 7 bases between. This CDR3 is CSVGDLYGYTF. The CDR3 bases are TGCAGCGTTGGAGATCTCTATGGCTACACCTTC.

The V call is TRBV4-1, the J call TRBJ2-4; 12 nucleotides align to TRBD2. V was clipped by 4 bases and J by 8 bases; unmatched bases: 3. CDR1 MGHRA and CDR2 YSYEKL come from the germline V gene. The CDR3 loop spans 14 amino acids. The chain's CDR3 is CASSRTSGKYIQYF. For the CDR3, the DNA is TGCGCCAGCAGCCGGACTAGCGGGAAGTACATTCAGTACTTC.

The chain has TRBV4-3 and TRBJ1-1, with D hard to call. Germline lookup yields CDR1 LGHNA and CDR2 YSLEER. Trimming pared 0 bases from V and 6 bases from J, leaving 14 bases between. CDR3 length: 15 amino acids. Here the CDR3 DNA reads TGCGCCAGCAGCCAAGATCTATTCGGCAGTTCTGAAGCTTTCTTT. Its translation is CASSQDLFGSSEAFF.

The chain links TRBV29-1 to TRBJ2-1; 10 bases agree with TRBD1. The CDR3 has 15 residues. Germline CDR1 is SQVTM and CDR2 is ANQGSEA. V lost 6 bases to trimming and J lost 4 bases; unmatched junction nucleotides: 9. This CDR3 reads CSVNLWDRGYNEQFF. DNA for the CDR3: TGCAGCGTCAACCTCTGGGACAGGGGTTACAATGAGCAGTTCTTC.

The chain carries TRBV9 and TRBJ1-2; D is possibly TRBD1 (6 bases). Germline-derived CDR1 and CDR2 are SGDLS and YYNGEE. There are 14 residues in the CDR3. V lost 3 bases and J 3 bases, leaving 12 bases between the germline ends. The CDR3 bases are TGTGCCAGCAGCGCAGGGGCGCAGGACTATGGCTACACCTTC. Amino acids: CASSAGAQDYGYTF.

This clonotype appeared once. The rearrangement links TRBV7-6 to TRBJ1-1, with D hard to call. CDR1 and CDR2 from the germline V gene are SGHVS and FNYEAQ. Trimming stripped 5 bases from V and 1 base from J, with 5 bases between. The CDR3 consists of 12 residues. The CDR3 is CASSEQNTEAFF. CDR3 sequence (DNA): TGTGCCAGCAGCGAACAGAACACTGAAGCTTTCTTT.

This chain links TRBV4-3 with TRBJ2-1; D gene ambiguous. CDR3 size: 15 residues. With 1 base removed from V and 6 bases from J, the gap between germline ends came to 13 bases. In germline, CDR1 is LGHNA, CDR2 YSLEER. CDR3 residues: CASSQGVSPLNEQFF. The DNA of the CDR3 is TGCGCCAGCAGCCAAGGAGTTAGTCCCCTCAATGAGCAGTTCTTC.

The CDR3 DNA follows: TGCAGCGTTGAGGGGGTGGCGAACCTCTCCTACAATGAGCAGTTCTTC. Its protein is CSVEGVANLSYNEQFF. V gene TRBV29-1 combines with J gene TRBJ2-1; D tentatively reads TRBD1 or TRBD2 (5 bases each). The CDR3 spans 16 residues. V lost 3 bases and J lost 0, with 15 bases in between. In germline, CDR1 is SQVTM, CDR2 ANQGSEA.

For the CDR3, the DNA is TGTGCCAGCAGTTCCACCACCGACCCCTACAATGAGCAGTTCTTC. As protein: CASSSTTDPYNEQFF. The rearrangement uses TRBV27 and TRBJ2-1, with unresolved D. Trimming took off 4 bases at V and 2 bases at J, with 12 bases between the two ends. CDR3 length: 15 residues. Per germline, CDR1 MNHEY and CDR2 SMNVEV (reference sequence).

This chain's CDR3 is CATGLAVYNEQFF. In nucleotides, the CDR3 is TGTGCCACCGGACTAGCGGTTTACAATGAGCAGTTCTTC. The chain carries TRBV7-9 and TRBJ2-1; 10 nucleotides align to TRBD2. V lost 10 bases, J lost 4 bases, and 4 bases stayed unmatched. The V gene's germline CDR1 is SEHNR and CDR2 FQNEAQ (reference sequence). There are 13 residues in the CDR3.

This clonotype occurred a few times. This chain links TRBV30 with TRBJ2-1; TRBD2 matches at 7 bases. J gave up 3 bases and V 3 bases, and 8 bases lay outside the gene matches. Germline V CDR1 and CDR2: GTSNPN, SVGIG (reference sequence). The CDR3 loop spans 15 amino acids. The DNA of the CDR3 is TGTGCCTGGAGGAAAAAAGCGGGACTCTACAATGAGCAGTTCTTC. This sequence encodes CAWRKKAGLYNEQFF.

V usage is TRBV6-5 and J usage is TRBJ2-5, with TRBD1 matching over 7 bases. CDR1 and CDR2 (germline): MNHEY, SVGAGI. The CDR3 runs 14 residues. V lost 3 bases to trimming and J lost 5 bases; unmatched junction nucleotides: 6. This chain's CDR3 is CASSYTGQVETQYF. The DNA for the CDR3 is TGTGCCAGCAGTTATACCGGACAGGTCGAGACCCAGTACTTC.

V is TRBV11-2 and J is TRBJ2-4; D gene unclear. Trimming pared 2 bases from V and 6 bases from J, leaving 8 bases between. Per germline, CDR1 SGHAT and CDR2 FQNNGV. CDR3 length equals 13 residues. DNA for the CDR3: TGTGCCAGCAGCTTACCCCACTTAAACATTCAGTACTTC. Its protein product is CASSLPHLNIQYF.

The rearrangement uses TRBV25-1 and TRBJ2-7; 9 nucleotides align to TRBD2. Germline V gene data show CDR1 as MGHDK and CDR2 as SYGVNS. The length of the CDR3 is 17 residues. The CDR3 here is CVVMAGDQREEVYEQYF. The CDR3 bases are TGTGTCGTGATGGCAGGGGATCAGCGGGAGGAGGTCTACGAGCAGTACTTC.

The chain recombines TRBV4-2 with TRBJ2-7, with 7 bases identical to TRBD2. Germline loops: CDR1 LGHNA, CDR2 YNFKEQ. The CDR3 has 15 residues. Trimming removed 1 base from V and 2 bases from J; junction bases left unmatched: 5. CDR3 amino acids: CASSQALAEPYEQYF. Here the CDR3 DNA reads TGTGCCAGCAGCCAAGCCCTAGCGGAGCCCTACGAGCAGTACTTC.

This clonotype was counted once. The rearrangement uses TRBV5-1 and TRBJ2-3; the D gene is possibly TRBD2 (5 bases). The CDR3 sequence is 17 residues long. From germline, CDR1 is SGHRS and CDR2 YFSETQ. The V and J ends lost 0 bases and 3 bases respectively, with 17 bases between them. This chain's CDR3 is CASSLGVDPGFTDTQYF. CDR3 coding DNA: TGCGCCAGCAGCTTGGGGGTTGACCCGGGGTTTACAGATACGCAGTATTTT. Full variable domain (rest looked up from reference TRBV5-1 and TRBJ2-3): KAGVTQTPRYLIKTRGQQVTLSCSPISGHRSVSWYQQTPGQGLQFLFEYFSETQRNKGNFPGRFSGRQFSNSRSEMNVSTLELGDSALYLCASSLGVDPGFTDTQYFGPGTRLTVL.

The chain is built from TRBV3-1 and TRBJ2-7, with TRBD1 matching 10 bases. The J segment lost 5 bases and the V segment lost 6 bases, leaving 7 bases of the junction unmatched. CDR3 length: 14 amino acids. CDR1 is LGHDT, CDR2 YNNKEL, per germline (reference sequence). The DNA for the CDR3 is TGTGCCAGCAGGACCGGGACAGGGGCCCACGAGCAGTACTTC. This gives the protein CASRTGTGAHEQYF.

V usage is TRBV2 and J usage is TRBJ2-7, with TRBD1 matching over 8 bases. Germline loops: CDR1 SNHLY, CDR2 FYNNEI. The CDR3 runs to 15 residues. V shed 1 base and J 0 bases; nucleotides not matched to a gene: 2. The CDR3 DNA sequence: TGTGCCAGCAGTGAAGGGGACAGGTTCTCCTACGAGCAGTACTTC. This gives the protein CASSEGDRFSYEQYF.

In this sample, this clonotype turned up once. The chain joins TRBV7-2 to TRBJ2-7; D uncertain. V was cut by 3 bases and J by 2 bases, with 14 bases left in between. The CDR3 contains 15 residues. Germline assignment: CDR1 SGHTA and CDR2 FQGNSA. CDR3 protein: CASSFISASPYEQYF. CDR3 bases: TGTGCCAGCAGCTTTATATCAGCCTCTCCCTACGAGCAGTACTTC. Complete variable domain (other parts from reference TRBV7-2 and TRBJ2-7): GAGVSQSPSNKVTEKGKDVELRCDPISGHTALYWYRQSLGQGLEFLIYFQGNSAPDKSGLPSDRFSAERTGGSVSTLTIQRTQQEDSAVYLCASSFISASPYEQYFGPGTRLTVT.

The chain combines TRBV5-6 with TRBJ1-5, with D hard to call. The CDR3 sequence is 12 residues long. V shed 3 bases and J shed 9 bases, with 10 bases lying between them. Germline V gene sequence: CDR1 SGHDT, CDR2 YYEEEE. CDR3 in amino acids: CASSSLRSPQHF. CDR3 bases: TGTGCCAGCAGCTCCTTGCGGTCGCCCCAGCATTTT.

The rearrangement links TRBV24-1 to TRBJ2-2; 14 bases line up with TRBD2. The CDR3 length is 17 residues. The J segment lost 6 bases and the V segment lost 9 bases, leaving 11 bases of the junction unmatched. Germline V gene lookup returns CDR1 KGHDR and CDR2 SFDVKD. The DNA of the CDR3 is TGTGCCACCGAGGGACTAGCGGGAGAGACTAGGTCCGGGGAGCTGTTTTTT. It encodes CATEGLAGETRSGELFF.

The chain couples TRBV20-1 to TRBJ2-1; the D gene is possibly TRBD2 (5 bases). The V and J ends lost 0 bases and 0 bases respectively, with 9 bases between them. Per germline, CDR1 DFQATT and CDR2 SNEGSKA (reference sequence). CDR3 length: 15 amino acids. The CDR3 DNA reads as TGCAGTGCTAGAGACCCGGGGAGCTCCTACAATGAGCAGTTCTTC. This sequence encodes CSARDPGSSYNEQFF.

V usage is TRBV27 and J usage is TRBJ2-2, with 7 bases that match TRBD2. There are 16 residues in the CDR3. V dropped 2 bases and J dropped 2; count of bases not matched to a gene: 5. CDR1 and CDR2 from the germline V gene are MNHEY and SMNVEV (reference sequence). The CDR3 loop reads CASSLIWDYNTGELFF. The DNA of the CDR3 is TGTGCCAGCAGTTTAATTTGGGACTATAACACCGGGGAGCTGTTTTTT.

CDR3 sequence reads: CASSTREYEQYF. CDR3 sequence (DNA): TGTGCCAGCAGCACCCGAGAGTACGAGCAGTACTTC. The genes are TRBV13 and TRBJ2-7; D gene uncertain. Per the germline V gene, CDR1 is PRHDT and CDR2 is FYEKMQ (reference sequence). The germline V and J ends were trimmed by 5 bases and 4 bases, with 9 bases remaining between them. This CDR3 spans 12 amino acids. Based on the CDR3 plus reference TRBV13 and TRBJ2-7, the full variable domain is AAGVIQSPRHLIKEKRETATLKCYPIPRHDTVYWYQQGPGQDPQFLISFYEKMQSDKGSIPDRFSAQQFSDYHSELNMSSLELGDSALYFCASSTREYEQYFGPGTRLTVT.

The chain carries TRBV4-1 and TRBJ1-2, with 9 bases aligning to TRBD1. V gave up 0 bases and J gave up 8 bases; unmatched junction bases: 10. Germline CDR1 reads MGHRA; CDR2 reads YSYEKL. CDR3 length equals 16 residues. The CDR3: CASSQDPGQGPGGYTF. The CDR3 DNA reads TGCGCCAGCAGCCAAGACCCGGGACAGGGCCCTGGGGGCTACACCTTC.

J is TRBJ2-6 and V is TRBV2; D is ambiguous. This CDR3 spans 15 amino acids. CDR1 and CDR2 from the germline V gene are SNHLY and FYNNEI. The V gene lost 1 base and the J gene lost 2 bases, with 6 bases spanning the gap. This chain's CDR3 is CASSEGDPGANVLTF. In DNA, the CDR3 is TGTGCCAGCAGTGAAGGGGATCCTGGGGCCAACGTCCTGACTTTC.

V gene TRBV29-1 combines with J gene TRBJ2-1, with 10 bases aligning to TRBD2. Per the germline V gene, CDR1 is SQVTM and CDR2 is ANQGSEA. After removal of 0 bases from V and 2 bases from J, the junction contained 7 bases not matched to a gene. The CDR3 spans 17 residues. The CDR3 DNA reads TGCAGCGTTGAAGATTCGGGGCTAGCGGGGGCCTACAATGAGCAGTTCTTC. Residues: CSVEDSGLAGAYNEQFF.